This paragraph reports one TCR beta chain. This sample was taken from a study of control samples from healthy donors and cancer patients. V lost 1 base and J lost 3, with 9 bases in between. Germline CDR1 and CDR2: KGHSH and LQKENI. The CDR3 is 14 amino acids. Produced via immunoSEQ multiplex PCR; TCRdb's table is partial and in-frame only. The profile shows approximately 140,000 clones, under 90% of them singletons. Sample: PBMCs. This receptor was identified in a man aged 45-65 years with head and neck cancer. The genes are TRBV18 and TRBJ1-1; D is unclear. CDR3 loop: CASSPQGKDTEAFF. In DNA, the CDR3 is TGTGCCAGCTCACCACAAGGAAAGGACACTGAAGCTTTCTTT. The full variable domain, rest sourced from reference TRBV18 and TRBJ1-1, is NAGVMQNPRHLVRRRGQEARLRCSPMKGHSHVYWYRQLPEEGLKFMVYLQKENIIDESGMPKERFSAEFPKEGPSILRIQQVVRGDSAAYFCASSPQGKDTEAFFGQGTRLTVV.